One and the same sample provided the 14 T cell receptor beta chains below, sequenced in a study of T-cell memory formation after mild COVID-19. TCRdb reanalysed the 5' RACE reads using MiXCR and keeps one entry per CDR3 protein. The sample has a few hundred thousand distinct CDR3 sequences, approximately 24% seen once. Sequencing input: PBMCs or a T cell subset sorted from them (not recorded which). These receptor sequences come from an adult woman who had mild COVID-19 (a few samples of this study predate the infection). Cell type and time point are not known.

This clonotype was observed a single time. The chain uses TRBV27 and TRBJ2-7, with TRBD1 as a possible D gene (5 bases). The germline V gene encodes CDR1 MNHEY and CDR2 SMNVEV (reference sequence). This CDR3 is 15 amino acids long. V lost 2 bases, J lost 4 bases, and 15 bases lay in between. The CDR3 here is CASSLKQGIGYEQYF. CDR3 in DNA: TGTGCCAGCAGTTTAAAGCAGGGTATAGGGTACGAGCAGTACTTC.

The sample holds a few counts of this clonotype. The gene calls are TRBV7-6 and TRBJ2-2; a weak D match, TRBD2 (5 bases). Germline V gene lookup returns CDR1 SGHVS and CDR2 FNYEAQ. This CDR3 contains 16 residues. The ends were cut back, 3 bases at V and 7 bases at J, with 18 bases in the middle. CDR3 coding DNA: TGTGCCAGCAGCTTCCGAGGGCCCGCTGTTATCGGGGAGCTGTTTTTT. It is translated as CASSFRGPAVIGELFF.

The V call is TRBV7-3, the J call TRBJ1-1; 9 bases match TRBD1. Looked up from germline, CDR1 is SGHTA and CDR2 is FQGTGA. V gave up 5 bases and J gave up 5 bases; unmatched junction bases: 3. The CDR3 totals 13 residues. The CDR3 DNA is TGTGCCAGCAGCACTGGGACAGGGACTGAAGCTTTCTTT. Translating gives CASSTGTGTEAFF.

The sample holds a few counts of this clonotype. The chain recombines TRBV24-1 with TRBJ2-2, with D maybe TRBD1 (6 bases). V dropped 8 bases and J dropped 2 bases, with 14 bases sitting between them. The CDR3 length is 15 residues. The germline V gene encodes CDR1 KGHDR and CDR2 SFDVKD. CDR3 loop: CATTTGPANTGELFF. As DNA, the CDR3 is TGTGCCACCACTACAGGGCCGGCTAACACCGGGGAGCTGTTTTTT.

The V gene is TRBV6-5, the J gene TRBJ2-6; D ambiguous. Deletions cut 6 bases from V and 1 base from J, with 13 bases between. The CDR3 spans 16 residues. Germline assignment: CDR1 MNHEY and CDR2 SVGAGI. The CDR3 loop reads CASSQGWGSGANVLTF. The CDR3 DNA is TGTGCCAGCAGCCAAGGGTGGGGATCTGGGGCCAACGTCCTGACTTTC.

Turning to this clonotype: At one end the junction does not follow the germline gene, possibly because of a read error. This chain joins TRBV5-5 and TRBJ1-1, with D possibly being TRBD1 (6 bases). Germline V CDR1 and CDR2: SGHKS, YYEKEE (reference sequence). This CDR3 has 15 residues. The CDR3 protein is CASSFMDRGNSEAFF. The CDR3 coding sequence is TGTGCCAGCAGCTTTATGGATAGGGGGAACTCTGAAGCTTTCTTT.

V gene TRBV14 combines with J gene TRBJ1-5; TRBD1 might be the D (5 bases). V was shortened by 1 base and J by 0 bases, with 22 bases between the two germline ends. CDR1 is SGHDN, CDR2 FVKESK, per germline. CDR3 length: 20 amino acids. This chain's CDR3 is CASSQGNPRLTDYSNQPQHF. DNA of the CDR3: TGTGCCAGCAGCCAAGGAAACCCCCGACTGACAGATTATAGCAATCAGCCCCAGCATTTT.

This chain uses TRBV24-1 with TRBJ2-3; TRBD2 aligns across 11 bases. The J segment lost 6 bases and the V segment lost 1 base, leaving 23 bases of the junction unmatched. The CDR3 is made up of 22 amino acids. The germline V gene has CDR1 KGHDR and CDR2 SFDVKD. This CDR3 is CATSDFSHRLLAGATPGDTQYF. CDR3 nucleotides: TGTGCCACCAGTGATTTCTCCCACCGTTTACTAGCGGGGGCCACCCCTGGGGATACGCAGTATTTT.

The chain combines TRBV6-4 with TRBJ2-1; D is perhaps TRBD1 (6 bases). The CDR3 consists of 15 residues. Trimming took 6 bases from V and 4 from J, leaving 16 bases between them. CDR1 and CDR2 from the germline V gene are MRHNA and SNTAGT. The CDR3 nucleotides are TGTGCCAGCAGCGCTCAAGGGGGTTCGTACAATGAGCAGTTCTTC. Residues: CASSAQGGSYNEQFF.

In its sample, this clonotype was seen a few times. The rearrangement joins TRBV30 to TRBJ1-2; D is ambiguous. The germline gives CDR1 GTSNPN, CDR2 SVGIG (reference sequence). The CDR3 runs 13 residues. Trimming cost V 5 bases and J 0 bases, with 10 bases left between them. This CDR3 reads CAWDDGANYGYTF. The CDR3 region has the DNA TGTGCCTGGGATGACGGAGCTAACTATGGCTACACCTTC.

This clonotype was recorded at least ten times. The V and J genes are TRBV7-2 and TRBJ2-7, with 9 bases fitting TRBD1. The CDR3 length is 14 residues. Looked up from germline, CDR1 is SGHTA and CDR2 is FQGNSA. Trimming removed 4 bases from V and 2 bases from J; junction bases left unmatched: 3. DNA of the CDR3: TGTGCCAGCAGCTCGGACAGGGGCACCTACGAGCAGTACTTC. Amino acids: CASSSDRGTYEQYF.

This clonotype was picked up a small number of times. DNA for the CDR3: TGTGCCAGCAGCTTATCCGGGACAGGGGATGAAAAACTGTTTTTT. Amino acids: CASSLSGTGDEKLFF. The V call is TRBV7-8, the J call TRBJ1-4, with 10 positions matching TRBD1. With V trimmed by 2 bases and J by 6 bases, 3 bases remained unmatched. The germline V gene has CDR1 SGHVS and CDR2 FQNEAQ. The CDR3 sequence is 15 residues long.

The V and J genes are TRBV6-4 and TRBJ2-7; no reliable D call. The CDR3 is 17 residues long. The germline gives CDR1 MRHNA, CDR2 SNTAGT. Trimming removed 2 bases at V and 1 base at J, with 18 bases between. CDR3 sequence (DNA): TGTGCCAGCAGTGACAGGCCGGGCCAAGGTGGATCCTACGAGCAGTACTTC. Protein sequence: CASSDRPGQGGSYEQYF.

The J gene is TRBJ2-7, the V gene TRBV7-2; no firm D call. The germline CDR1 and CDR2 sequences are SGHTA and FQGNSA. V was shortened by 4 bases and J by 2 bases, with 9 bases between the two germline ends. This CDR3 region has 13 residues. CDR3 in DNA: TGTGCCAGCAGCTCCCCCAGAACCTACGAGCAGTACTTC. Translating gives CASSSPRTYEQYF.